This is a list of T cell receptor beta chains from one sample in a study of identical twins. Via MiXCR, TCRdb re-called the 5' RACE reads, giving one row per CDR3 protein. In the table there are around 450,000 distinct CDR3 sequences, about 14% of which are singletons. This same sample was also part of a study on yellow fever vaccine responses in identical twins.

Sequences were obtained from CD4+ T cells sorted from blood. These receptors were obtained from a woman between 18 and 29 years old in good health. Both conserved end residues are part of each CDR3. D genes are given only for firm matches. Where a row states a size, it is once, few, many or the class of an expanded clone; other rows omit it.

clone_size j_call v_call d_call cdr3_aa cdr3_nt
NA TRBJ2-7 TRBV12-3/TRBV12-4 TRBD1 CASRDREFHEQYF TGTGCCAGCCGGGACAGGGAGTTCCACGAGCAGTACTTC
NA TRBJ2-5 TRBV7-9 NA CASSLERQWETQYF TGTGCCAGCAGCTTAGAACGACAGTGGGAGACCCAGTACTTC
few TRBJ1-3 TRBV20-1 NA CSGGYTIYF TGCAGTGGGGGATACACCATATATTTT
few TRBJ2-7 TRBV2 NA CAGGARRGDEQYF TGTGCCGGGGGGGCCCGGAGAGGCGACGAGCAGTACTTC
NA TRBJ2-5 TRBV6-2/TRBV6-3 NA CASSRGTLETQYF TGTGCCAGCAGCCGGGGGACCTTAGAGACCCAGTACTTC
few TRBJ2-5 TRBV11-3 TRBD2 CASSLRTSGSIETQYF TGTGCCAGCAGCTTAAGGACTAGCGGGAGTATTGAGACCCAGTACTTC
NA TRBJ2-5 TRBV20-1 TRBD2 CSVTQGSKGLAGGETQYF TGCAGTGTCACCCAGGGTTCGAAGGGACTAGCGGGAGGAGAGACCCAGTACTTC
NA TRBJ2-7 TRBV10-3 NA CAISEGLGPSYEQYF TGTGCCATCAGTGAGGGGCTAGGGCCCTCCTACGAGCAGTACTTC
NA TRBJ2-7 TRBV30 TRBD1 CAWSVRGTGIYEQYF TGTGCCTGGAGTGTACGGGGGACAGGGATCTACGAGCAGTACTTC
many TRBJ1-2 TRBV10-3 NA CAISELGGNYGYTF TGTGCCATCAGTGAACTAGGGGGGAACTATGGCTACACCTTC
few TRBJ2-1 TRBV7-2 TRBD2 CASSFISSGSYNEQFF TGTGCCAGCAGCTTCATCTCTAGCGGCAGCTACAATGAGCAGTTCTTC
few TRBJ2-1 TRBV12-3/TRBV12-4 TRBD1 CASRGGTASYNEQFF TGTGCCAGCAGAGGTGGGACAGCGTCCTACAATGAGCAGTTCTTC
NA TRBJ2-1 TRBV19 TRBD2 CATRRAGGGVEQFF TGTGCCACCCGACGAGCGGGAGGGGGTGTTGAGCAGTTCTTC
NA TRBJ1-1 TRBV6-5 NA CASRLGLYGVTEAFF TGTGCCAGCAGACTCGGATTGTACGGGGTCACTGAAGCTTTCTTT
few TRBJ2-1 TRBV20-1 TRBD2 CSTSGRAGYNEQFF TGCAGTACTAGCGGGAGGGCCGGGTACAATGAGCAGTTCTTC
NA TRBJ1-1 TRBV12-3/TRBV12-4 NA CASSLWGLVPNDTEAFF TGTGCCAGCAGTTTATGGGGTTTGGTCCCAAACGACACTGAAGCTTTCTTT
NA TRBJ1-5 TRBV12-3/TRBV12-4 NA CASSHDRPNQPQHF TGTGCCAGCAGCCACGACCGACCCAATCAGCCCCAGCATTTT
NA TRBJ1-2 TRBV19 NA CASSLPGRANYGYTF TGTGCCAGTAGTTTACCGGGACGCGCTAACTATGGCTACACCTTC
many TRBJ2-1 TRBV29-1 TRBD2 CSVRLAGVGEQFF TGCAGCGTTCGTCTAGCGGGAGTAGGTGAGCAGTTCTTC
few TRBJ2-1 TRBV20-1 TRBD2 CSARSGLAGTYNEQFF TGCAGTGCTAGATCGGGACTAGCGGGGACCTACAATGAGCAGTTCTTC
NA TRBJ2-1 TRBV7-3 NA CASSLTRVYNEQFF TGTGCCAGCAGCTTAACCAGGGTATACAATGAGCAGTTCTTC
NA TRBJ2-7 TRBV5-1 NA CASSLGHVSSSYEQYF TGCGCCAGCAGCTTGGGACACGTTTCGAGTTCCTACGAGCAGTACTTC